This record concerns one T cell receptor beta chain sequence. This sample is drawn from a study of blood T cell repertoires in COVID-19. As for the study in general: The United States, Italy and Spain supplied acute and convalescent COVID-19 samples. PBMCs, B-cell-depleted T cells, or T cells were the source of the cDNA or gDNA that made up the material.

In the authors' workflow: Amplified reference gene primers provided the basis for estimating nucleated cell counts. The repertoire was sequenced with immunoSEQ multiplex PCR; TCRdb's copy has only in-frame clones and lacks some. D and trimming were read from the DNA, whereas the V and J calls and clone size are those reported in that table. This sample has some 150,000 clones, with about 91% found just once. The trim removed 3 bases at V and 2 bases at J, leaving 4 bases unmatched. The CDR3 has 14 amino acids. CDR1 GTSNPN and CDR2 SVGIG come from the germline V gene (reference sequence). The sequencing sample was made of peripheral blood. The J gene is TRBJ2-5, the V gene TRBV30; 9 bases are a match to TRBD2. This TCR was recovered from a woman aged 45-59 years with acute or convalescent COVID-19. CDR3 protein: CAWSLAGLQETQYF. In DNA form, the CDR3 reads TGTGCCTGGAGCCTAGCGGGACTGCAAGAGACCCAGTACTTC.